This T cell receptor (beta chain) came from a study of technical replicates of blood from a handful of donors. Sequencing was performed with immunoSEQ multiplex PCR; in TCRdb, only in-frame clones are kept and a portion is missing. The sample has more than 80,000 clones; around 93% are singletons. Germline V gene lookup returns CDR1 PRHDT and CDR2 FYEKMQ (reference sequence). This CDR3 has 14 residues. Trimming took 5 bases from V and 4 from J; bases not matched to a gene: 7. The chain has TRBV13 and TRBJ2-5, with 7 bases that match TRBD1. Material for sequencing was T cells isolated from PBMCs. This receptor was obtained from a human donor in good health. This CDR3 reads CASSPTYRGETQYF. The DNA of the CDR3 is TGTGCCAGCAGCCCAACCTACAGGGGAGAGACCCAGTACTTC.